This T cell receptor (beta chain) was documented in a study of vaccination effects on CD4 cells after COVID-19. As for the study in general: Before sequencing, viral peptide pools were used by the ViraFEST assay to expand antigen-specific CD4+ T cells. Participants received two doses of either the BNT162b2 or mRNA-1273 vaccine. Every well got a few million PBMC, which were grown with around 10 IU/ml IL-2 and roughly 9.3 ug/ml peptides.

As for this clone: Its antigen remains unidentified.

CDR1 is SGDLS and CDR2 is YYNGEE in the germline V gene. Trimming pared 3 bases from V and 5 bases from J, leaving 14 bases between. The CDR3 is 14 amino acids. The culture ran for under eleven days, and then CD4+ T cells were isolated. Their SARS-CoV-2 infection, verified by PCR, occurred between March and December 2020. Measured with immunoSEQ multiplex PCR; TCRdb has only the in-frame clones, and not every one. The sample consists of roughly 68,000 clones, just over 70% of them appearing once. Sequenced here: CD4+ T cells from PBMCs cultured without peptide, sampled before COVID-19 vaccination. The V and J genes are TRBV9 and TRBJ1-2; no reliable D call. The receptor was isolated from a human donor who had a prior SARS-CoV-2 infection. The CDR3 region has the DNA TGTGCCAGCAGCGCTTCCATGGCCCTTTATGGCTACACCTTC. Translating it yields CASSASMALYGYTF.